The rows below give T cell receptor beta chains drawn from one sample of a study of chemoradiotherapy in HPV16-positive cancers. Sequenced by immunoSEQ multiplex PCR; TCRdb stores in-frame clones only, minus some. The table shows approximately 12,000 clones, with about four fifths occurring only once. Sampling took place from a patient who underwent chemoradiotherapy. The receptors originated from a human donor with HPV-associated anogenital cancer. Each CDR3 is given with its conserved first and last residue. The D gene is left open where the match is weak. Expanded clones get a size class; other rows say once, few or many, or leave the size out.

cdr3_length j_call d_call v_call clone_size cdr3_aa cdr3_nt
13 TRBJ1-1 . TRBV5-4 . CASSLIPGVEAFF TGTGCCAGCAGCTTGATCCCCGGGGTTGAAGCTTTCTTT
18 TRBJ2-2 . TRBV4-2 few CASSQDKMGGANTGELFF TGTGCCAGCAGCCAGGACAAGATGGGGGGCGCGAACACCGGGGAGCTGTTTTTT
14 TRBJ2-3 TRBD1 TRBV5-1 . CASSFSGGTDTQYF TGCGCCAGCAGCTTCTCAGGGGGAACAGATACGCAGTATTTT
15 TRBJ2-1 . TRBV15 . CATSRLVRSYNEQFF TGTGCCACCAGCAGATTAGTAAGGTCCTACAATGAGCAGTTCTTC
13 TRBJ1-2 . TRBV30 . CAWGRGFDYGYTF TGTGCCTGGGGAAGGGGTTTCGACTATGGCTACACCTTC
13 TRBJ1-1 . TRBV15 . CATSRGLNTEAFF TGTGCCACCAGCAGAGGGCTGAACACTGAAGCTTTCTTT
12 TRBJ2-7 . TRBV27 . CASSGVGGEQYF TGTGCCAGCAGTGGGGTTGGAGGCGAGCAGTACTTC
14 TRBJ1-1 . TRBV7-2 once CASSLHGLNTEAFF TGTGCCAGCAGCTTACACGGCTTGAACACTGAAGCTTTCTTT
14 TRBJ2-1 TRBD2 TRBV6-4 . CASSEGGGGGEQFF TGTGCCAGCAGTGAAGGCGGGGGGGGTGGAGAGCAGTTCTTC
14 TRBJ1-2 . TRBV5-1 . CASSEGPEGDGYTF TGCGCCAGCAGCGAAGGACCCGAAGGGGATGGCTACACCTTC
14 TRBJ1-5 TRBD1 TRBV19 . CASSPGQESQPQHF TGTGCCAGTAGTCCAGGACAGGAAAGTCAGCCCCAGCATTTT
14 TRBJ2-1 TRBD1 TRBV5-1 once CASSRTGDDNEQFF TGCGCCAGCAGCCGGACAGGGGATGACAATGAGCAGTTCTTC
13 TRBJ1-1 . TRBV7-3 . CASSSRLNTEAFF TGTGCCAGCAGCTCGAGACTCAACACTGAAGCTTTCTTT
15 TRBJ2-3 TRBD2 TRBV5-1 . CASSRGGELTDTQYF TGCGCCAGCAGTCGGGGGGGAGAGCTCACAGATACGCAGTATTTT
16 TRBJ1-5 . TRBV7-9 . CASSPLTGYSNQPQHF TGTGCCAGCAGCCCTCTCACAGGATATAGCAATCAGCCCCAGCATTTT
13 TRBJ2-1 . TRBV7-3 . CASSLRSGEEQFF TGTGCCAGCAGCTTGCGATCAGGGGAAGAGCAGTTCTTC
17 TRBJ2-7 . TRBV5-5 . CASSVRLIMDSLRQQYF TGTGCCAGCAGCGTGAGGCTAATCATGGACAGCCTACGCCAGCAGTACTTC
14 TRBJ2-3 . TRBV10-3 . CAISDLSSTDTQYF TGTGCCATCAGTGATTTATCTAGCACAGATACGCAGTATTTT
13 TRBJ2-3 . TRBV7-2 . CASSLGRTDTQYF TGTGCCAGCAGCTTAGGGAGGACAGATACGCAGTATTTT
12 TRBJ1-1 . TRBV30 . CAWSRTGTEAFF TGTGCCTGGAGTAGGACCGGTACTGAAGCTTTCTTT
14 TRBJ1-2 . TRBV6-1 . CASSGGGGIIGYTF TGTGCCAGCAGTGGAGGGGGAGGTATAATTGGCTACACCTTC
12 TRBJ1-2 TRBD1 TRBV28 few CASSYRDSGYTF TGTGCCAGCAGTTACCGGGACAGTGGCTACACCTTC
12 TRBJ1-6 TRBD1 TRBV14 few CASSHTTGSLHF TGTGCCAGCAGCCACACGACAGGGTCCCTCCACTTT
14 TRBJ2-7 TRBD2 TRBV4-1 . CASSVAGGPYEQYF TGCGCCAGCAGTGTAGCGGGGGGGCCCTACGAGCAGTACTTC
17 TRBJ2-7 . TRBV7-2 . CASSELTIGLGSYEQYF TGTGCCAGCAGCGAACTCACAATAGGTCTGGGCTCCTACGAGCAGTACTTC
11 TRBJ2-3 . TRBV5-6 few CASSDRDTQYF TGTGCCAGCAGCGACCGAGATACGCAGTATTTT
13 TRBJ2-5 TRBD1 TRBV28 . CASRKTGGETQYF TGTGCCAGCAGAAAGACAGGGGGAGAGACCCAGTACTTC
14 TRBJ1-2 . TRBV6-5 . CASSYSTANYGYTF TGTGCCAGCAGTTACTCGACAGCCAACTATGGCTACACCTTC
13 TRBJ2-7 . TRBV11-1 . CASSLGQSYEQYF TGTGCCAGCAGCTTAGGGCAGTCCTACGAGCAGTACTTC
16 TRBJ1-5 . TRBV21-1 . CASSKEDKQKDQPQHF TGTGCCAGCAGCAAAGAGGACAAGCAAAAAGATCAGCCCCAGCATTTT
16 TRBJ2-6 . TRBV15 . CATSIPVGSGANVLTF TGTGCCACCAGCATTCCCGTCGGGTCTGGGGCCAACGTCCTGACTTTC
15 TRBJ1-1 . TRBV7-9 . CASSLLRLGDTEAFF TGTGCCAGCAGCTTACTCAGGCTAGGTGACACTGAAGCTTTCTTT
15 TRBJ2-7 TRBD2 TRBV4-3 . CASSLGTSGGYEQYF TGCGCCAGCAGCCTGGGGACTAGCGGGGGCTACGAGCAGTACTTC
13 TRBJ2-7 . TRBV27 . CASSLFAGYEQYF TGTGCCAGCAGTTTATTCGCCGGTTACGAGCAGTACTTC
17 TRBJ2-2 TRBD2 TRBV10-3 . CAISESRGLDYYGELFF TGTGCCATCAGTGAGTCGAGGGGACTAGACTATTACGGGGAGCTGTTTTTT
18 TRBJ2-5 TRBD2 TRBV19 . CASSIQVYGSGGGETQYF TGTGCCAGTAGTATCCAAGTATATGGTAGCGGGGGCGGAGAGACCCAGTACTTC
13 TRBJ1-4 TRBD1 TRBV29-1 once CSVENTRGGKLFF TGCAGCGTTGAAAACACCAGGGGGGGAAAACTGTTTTTT
14 TRBJ1-1 TRBD1 TRBV27 . CASSLGQGSPEAFF TGTGCCAGCAGTCTGGGACAGGGGAGCCCTGAAGCTTTCTTT
14 TRBJ1-2 . TRBV27 . CASMPLREGGGYTF TGTGCCAGCATGCCCCTTCGAGAGGGAGGTGGCTACACCTTC
10 TRBJ2-5 . TRBV5-1 . CASRGLWQYF TGCGCCAGCAGAGGCCTTTGGCAGTACTTC
15 TRBJ1-2 . TRBV4-2 . CASSQQPDGSYGYTF TGTGCCAGCAGCCAACAGCCCGACGGATCCTATGGCTACACCTTC
15 TRBJ2-3 TRBD2 TRBV2 . CASSLLAGGVDTQYF TGTGCCAGCAGTCTGCTAGCGGGGGGAGTAGATACGCAGTATTTT
19 TRBJ1-6 . TRBV6-1 . CASSEALRVSSLGNSPLHF TGTGCCAGCAGTGAAGCGCTTAGGGTCAGCTCCCTTGGGAATTCACCCCTCCACTTT
14 TRBJ2-3 TRBD2 TRBV2 . CANRLAGSTDTQYF TGTGCCAACCGACTAGCGGGGAGCACAGATACGCAGTATTTT
14 TRBJ1-2 TRBD1 TRBV7-9 . CASSPWTGEVGYTF TGTGCCAGCAGCCCCTGGACAGGGGAGGTCGGCTACACCTTC
14 TRBJ2-3 TRBD1 TRBV11-3 . CASSFRQGADTQYF TGTGCCAGCAGCTTTAGACAGGGGGCAGATACGCAGTATTTT
14 TRBJ1-2 . TRBV7-9 . CASSFDGANYGYTF TGTGCCAGCAGCTTCGACGGAGCTAACTATGGCTACACCTTC
11 TRBJ2-7 . TRBV30 . CAWKLSYEQYF TGTGCCTGGAAATTATCCTACGAGCAGTACTTC
11 TRBJ1-2 . TRBV5-4 . CASSSEGGYTF TGTGCCAGCAGCTCGGAAGGGGGCTACACCTTC
15 TRBJ2-1 . TRBV5-1 . CASSLTGTAYNEQFF TGCGCCAGCAGCTTAACAGGGACCGCTTACAATGAGCAGTTCTTC
14 TRBJ1-2 . TRBV11-1 . CASSDGTGLDGYTF TGTGCCAGCAGCGACGGGACCGGCCTGGATGGCTACACCTTC
13 TRBJ2-3 . TRBV11-1 . CASKGEYTDTQYF TGTGCCAGCAAAGGGGAGTACACAGATACGCAGTATTTT
13 TRBJ1-5 . TRBV2 . CASSDEGGQPQHF TGTGCCAGCAGTGACGAGGGGGGGCAGCCCCAGCATTTT
14 TRBJ1-5 TRBD1 TRBV19 . CASSGTGGYQPQHF TGTGCCAGTAGTGGGACAGGGGGCTATCAGCCCCAGCATTTT
17 TRBJ1-1 . TRBV6-1 . CASSEKVRRVSGTEAFF TGTGCCAGCAGTGAAAAGGTGAGGAGGGTCTCAGGCACTGAAGCTTTCTTT
14 TRBJ2-2 TRBD2 TRBV4-2 once CASQAQRGGGELFF TGTGCCAGCCAAGCCCAGCGGGGGGGCGGGGAGCTGTTTTTT
13 TRBJ1-5 . TRBV6-1 . CASSGYSNQPQHF TGTGCCAGCAGCGGGTATAGCAATCAGCCCCAGCATTTT
15 TRBJ2-5 . TRBV10-1 . CASSGSIGAVETQYF TGCGCCAGCAGTGGGTCTATCGGGGCGGTAGAGACCCAGTACTTC